This record concerns one TCR beta chain sequence. The antigen is not known. The entry originates in a study of naive and memory T cell subsets. CMV status came from CD4+ IFNgamma after overnight CMV lysate stimulation. After CD4 positive bead selection, the CD4-negative fraction gave CD8 T cells. Cells stained for CD3, CD4, CD8, CD45RA, CD27 and viability were sorted into four CD45RA/CD27 subsets. Study observations and caveats: Over 85% of naive TCR sequences appeared only once, unlike memory subsets.

Two oligonucleotides, mixed equimolar, formed the beta constant-region primer covering TRBC1 and TRBC2. The ligated cDNA underwent four PCR rounds using SP2 and nested alpha and beta constant-region primers. A single record per CDR3 protein comes from TCRdb applying MiXCR to the UMI-ligation and nested PCR reads. In the table there are 100,000 to 150,000 distinct CDR3 sequences, 36% of which are singletons. This clonotype was sampled from a human donor in good health. Sequenced: central memory CD4+ T cells from blood.

Here the CDR3 DNA reads TGTGCCAGCAGCCCTGGGATGGGCAGCTACGAGCAGTACTTC. It translates to CASSPGMGSYEQYF. The chain employs TRBV14 and TRBJ2-7; D gene uncertain. CDR3 length: 14 amino acids. The V end was cut by 4 bases, the J end by 3 bases, with 13 bases between. Germline CDR1 and CDR2: SGHDN and FVKESK.